Listed below are T cell receptor beta chains from one sample, sequenced in a study of shared clonotypes between healthy human individuals. Produced via immunoSEQ multiplex PCR; TCRdb's table is partial and in-frame only. The profile shows approximately 2,200,000 clones, more than 85% of them singletons. Material: naive CD8+ T cells from PBMCs. These receptors were taken from a man aged 18-30 years in good health. Some clones in this sample may be carry-over from other donors' samples. The CDR3 runs from the conserved cysteine through the conserved F or W. A D gene is named only where the DNA matches it firmly.

D,V,J,DNA,CDR3
TRBD1,TRBV7-9,TRBJ2-7,TGTGCCAGCAGCTTTTCCGGGACAGACTACGAGCAGTACTTC,CASSFSGTDYEQYF
-,TRBV7-2,TRBJ2-7,TGTGCCAGCAGCCGATACGAGCAGTACTTC,CASSRYEQYF
-,TRBV28,TRBJ2-7,TGTGCCAGCAGTTTGTTCAGGGTAAGCGAGCAGTACTTC,CASSLFRVSEQYF
-,TRBV4-1,TRBJ2-7,TGCGCCAGCAGCCAAGAATGGGGAAGAGAGCAGTACTTC,CASSQEWGREQYF
-,TRBV7-9,TRBJ2-7,TGTGCCAGCAGCGCAGGTTTCACCTACGAGCAGTACTTC,CASSAGFTYEQYF
-,TRBV7-6,TRBJ1-2,TGTGCCAGCAGCTTAGCAGGCAGGAACTATGGCTACACCTTC,CASSLAGRNYGYTF
-,TRBV27,TRBJ1-5,TGTGCCAGCAGTTTATATTGGGGGGTGGATCAGCCCCAGCATTTT,CASSLYWGVDQPQHF
TRBD1,TRBV7-9,TRBJ1-1,TGTGCCAGCTGGGGACAGGAGCCGAACACTGAAGCTTTCTTT,CASWGQEPNTEAFF
-,TRBV7-8,TRBJ1-5,TGTGCCAGCAGCCCTTTCTTTCTTGGGGGGGAGGGTAGGCAGCCCCAGCATTTT,CASSPFFLGGEGRQPQHF
-,TRBV9,TRBJ2-3,TGTGCCAGCAGCTCCACCTCGGGGTCCAGGGCAGATACGCAGTATTTT,CASSSTSGSRADTQYF